The sequence of this TCR beta chain was determined in a study of CD4 and CD8 cells across lung adenocarcinoma regions. Per germline, CDR1 LNHNV and CDR2 YYDKDF (reference sequence). The V and J ends lost 2 bases and 0 bases, in that order; junction bases with no gene match: 7. The CDR3 covers 17 residues. TCRdb processed the PCR reads anew with MiXCR; each CDR3 protein has one entry. The profile shows some 25,000 distinct CDR3 sequences, roughly half of them singletons. This clonotype was found many times. The patients had localized lung adenocarcinoma, a non-small cell subtype. The sequence was collected from a male donor with lung adenocarcinoma. The CD4 and CD8 labels of this study may be unreliable. The chain combines TRBV15 with TRBJ2-1, with 7 bases identical to TRBD2. The sequenced sample was CD8+ T cells from the center of a lung tumor. In DNA, the CDR3 is TGTGCCACCAGCAGAAAGCTAGCGGCTAGCTCCTACAATGAGCAGTTCTTC. It codes for CATSRKLAASSYNEQFF.